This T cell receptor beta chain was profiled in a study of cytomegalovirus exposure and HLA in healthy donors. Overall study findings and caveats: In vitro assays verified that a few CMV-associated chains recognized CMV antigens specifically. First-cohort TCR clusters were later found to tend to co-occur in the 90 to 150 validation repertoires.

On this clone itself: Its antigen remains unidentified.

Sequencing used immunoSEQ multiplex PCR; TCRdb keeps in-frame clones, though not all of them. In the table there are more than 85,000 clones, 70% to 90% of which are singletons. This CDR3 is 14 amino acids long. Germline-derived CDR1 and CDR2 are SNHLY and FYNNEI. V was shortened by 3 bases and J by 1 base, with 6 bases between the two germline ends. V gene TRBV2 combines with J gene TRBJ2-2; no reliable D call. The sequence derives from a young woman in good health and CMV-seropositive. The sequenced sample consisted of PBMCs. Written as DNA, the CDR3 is TGTGCCAGCAGTGACGCAGGGAACACCGGGGAGCTGTTTTTT. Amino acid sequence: CASSDAGNTGELFF.